This T cell receptor (beta chain) was found in a study of shared clonotypes between healthy human individuals. Findings of the study overall: Blood was the sole source, and tissue repertoires probably differ. Lower generation probabilities were found for non-shared clonotypes than for those shared by all four donors.

Using immunoSEQ multiplex PCR, the repertoire was profiled, and TCRdb retains in-frame clones only, with some absent. The data contain 2 million to 2.5 million clones, roughly 91% of them seen just once; the ten biggest clones take up around 1.7%. Germline CDR1 MNHEY, CDR2 SMNVEV (reference sequence). CDR3 size: 15 residues. J lost 0 bases, V lost 7 bases, and 3 bases had no gene match. Comments on this clone: Its antigen remains unidentified.

Positively selected for CCR7, the CD45RO-negative cells used as naive CD8 cells excluded terminally differentiated effector memory CD45RA+ cells. Donors, without exception, were Caucasian adults residing in Nashville, Tennessee. Sequenced input: naive CD8+ T cells from PBMCs. The chain couples TRBV27 to TRBJ2-3; 11 bases agree with TRBD2. The clonotype was recovered from a man aged 18 to 30 in good health. Some clones in this sample may be carry-over from other donors' samples. CDR3 in DNA: TGTGCCAGCATTACTAGCGGGGGCAGCACAGATACGCAGTATTTT. Translation: CASITSGGSTDTQYF.